This T cell receptor (beta chain) stems from a study of beta chain features in type 1 diabetes. Whole-study context: In age, gender and cell yields, patients were similar to healthy donors.

This clone occurred a few times. Its antigen is undetermined. Findings and caveats of the study: Patients' naive, central memory and regulatory TCRB repertoires appeared more alike than those of healthy donors. A potential influence of HLA type upon TCRB rearrangement remained unresolved herein. Moderate but significant shortening of TCRB CDR3s was recorded in all four CD4+ subsets from Type 1 diabetes patients.

All of the isolated RNA was reverse transcribed, so expressed TCRB transcripts were sequenced. Assay: immunoSEQ multiplex PCR; the TCRdb copy retains only in-frame clones and omits some. The sample has hundreds of thousands of clones; more than 12% are singletons. The CDR3 spans 15 residues. V was shortened by 4 bases and J by 3 bases, with 17 bases between the two germline ends. Per the germline V gene, CDR1 is GTSNPN and CDR2 is SVGIG (reference sequence). Once sorted, every population was more than 98% pure. The sample was naive CD4+ T cells from blood. The chain combines TRBV30 with TRBJ2-3, with D possibly matching TRBD2 (6 bases). This receptor was identified in a man aged 18 to 30 with type 1 diabetes. For the CDR3, the DNA is TGTGCCTGGAAGCGCGGGGTTTTGTTAACAGATACGCAGTATTTT. Translated, it gives CAWKRGVLLTDTQYF.